This T cell receptor beta chain was found in a study of blood T cell repertoires in COVID-19. Study-level background: From T cells, B-cell-depleted T cells, or PBMCs came the material, which was cDNA or gDNA.

Germline V gene lookup returns CDR1 ENHRY and CDR2 SYGVKD. The CDR3 totals 14 residues. Sequencing used immunoSEQ multiplex PCR; TCRdb keeps in-frame clones, though not all of them. The sample contains around 220,000 clones, 80% to 95% of which appear only once. Of note for this clone: Germline is not matched at one junction end, which may reflect a read error.

Participants were aged about 18 to 90 years, lived in roughly 25 US areas, and enrolled virtually. The chain uses TRBV10-3 and TRBJ1-6, with 9 bases matching TRBD1. This sequence originates from a woman younger than 30 who had recovered from COVID-19. Material for sequencing was PBMCs or T cells enriched from blood (not recorded which). The CDR3 sequence: CASWTGAYNSPLHF. The CDR3 DNA is TGTGCCAGTTGGACAGGGGCCTACAATTCACCCCTCCACTTT.